This TCR beta chain derives from a study of shared clonotypes between healthy human individuals. CDR1 is KGHSH and CDR2 is LQKENI in the germline V gene. The CDR3 runs 13 residues. Trimming removed 2 bases from V and 6 bases from J, with 9 bases in between. Broader study findings: In general, naive subsets displayed greater estimated richness than memory subsets did.

Every subset's genomic DNA went evenly onto several immunoSEQ plates. Data came from immunoSEQ multiplex PCR; TCRdb stores just in-frame clones and leaves some out. Of some 2.3 million clones in the sample, more than 85% were seen once. To note about this clone: Its target is unknown.

This sequence joins TRBV18 and TRBJ2-3, with D tentatively TRBD2 (6 bases). The sequence was obtained from a young man in good health. Some clones in this sample may be carry-over from other donors' samples. Sequenced: naive CD4+ T cells from PBMCs. Noted subset: CD45RA+ positively selected. The CDR3 bases are TGTGCCAGCTCACCAGCCCGGGAGGATACGCAGTATTTT. Its protein is CASSPAREDTQYF.